Sequencing of this T cell receptor (beta chain) was carried out in a study of blood T cell repertoires in COVID-19. The overall study: Samples came from the United States, Italy and Spain, spanning acute and convalescent COVID-19.

Only in-frame clones appear in the TCRdb table, and some are missing; sequencing was by immunoSEQ multiplex PCR. Of a few hundred thousand clones listed, roughly 90% are singletons. After removal of 4 bases from V and 7 bases from J, the junction contained 12 bases not matched to a gene. Germline V lookup: CDR1 SGHNT, CDR2 YYREEE (reference sequence). This CDR3 contains 17 residues. This TCR was sampled from a woman in her forties or fifties who had been exposed to COVID-19. Material for sequencing was PBMCs or T cells enriched from blood (not recorded which). The gene calls are TRBV5-4 and TRBJ2-2; 11 bases are a match to TRBD2. The CDR3 reads CASSPTSGGEKGGELFF. CDR3 coding DNA: TGTGCCAGCAGCCCTACTAGCGGGGGAGAGAAGGGCGGGGAGCTGTTTTTT.